Below, 26 T cell receptor beta chains from the same sample are listed, as sequenced in a study of regulatory T cells in long-lasting Graves disease. CDR3-region Arm-PCR and iRepertoire HTBI primers produced the TCR beta libraries. A single record per CDR3 protein comes from TCRdb applying MiXCR to the multiplex PCR reads. The repertoire has about 440,000 distinct CDR3 sequences, around 17% of them found once; the top ten carry about 25%. Time point reported: newly diagnosed GD, antithyroid drugs for less than 3 months. There was RNA extracted from PBMCs, and the TCR library was made from it. These data also formed part of another study, on T cells in Graves' hyperthyroidism and ophthalmopathy.

The input for sequencing was peripheral blood mononuclear cells (PBMCs), taken at new diagnosis, from a patient treated with antithyroid drugs. The receptors stem from a woman between 18 and 30 years old with Graves disease.

This clonotype was counted ten times or more. V is TRBV5-1 and J is TRBJ2-1; D tentatively fits TRBD1 or TRBD2 (5 bases each). CDR3 length: 16 amino acids. Germline CDR1 is SGHRS and CDR2 is YFSETQ. The V and J ends lost 0 bases and 7 bases respectively, with 17 bases between them. In DNA form, the CDR3 reads TGCGCCAGCAGCTTGGGGGGCGGTCAAGGGACGAATGAGCAGTTCTTC. This codes for CASSLGGGQGTNEQFF.

In this sample, this clonotype turned up many times. The J gene is TRBJ2-3, the V gene TRBV7-9, with D perhaps TRBD2 (6 bases). CDR3 length: 12 residues. V lost 5 bases and J lost 5, with 8 bases in between. Germline lookup yields CDR1 SEHNR and CDR2 FQNEAQ (reference sequence). CDR3 sequence: CASSRAGDTQYF. The CDR3 bases are TGTGCCAGCAGCCGAGCGGGAGATACGCAGTATTTT.

This clonotype appeared many times. This chain links TRBV27 with TRBJ1-1; a possible D gene is TRBD1 (6 bases). The CDR3 totals 17 residues. Trimming cost V 3 bases and J 3 bases, with 20 bases left between them. Germline assignment: CDR1 MNHEY and CDR2 SMNVEV (reference sequence). DNA for the CDR3: TGTGCCAGCAGTTTCTTATCGGCAGGGGCCCATTACACTGAAGCTTTCTTT. It is translated as CASSFLSAGAHYTEAFF.

This chain links TRBV15 with TRBJ2-7; D possibly matches TRBD1 or TRBD2 (7 bases each). From germline, CDR1 is LNHNV and CDR2 YYDKDF (reference sequence). The CDR3 runs 18 residues. V shed 0 bases and J shed 3 bases, with 21 bases lying between them. As DNA, the CDR3 is TGTGCCACCAGCAGAGATATCGGTAGGGCAGGGGGGGTCTACGAGCAGTACTTC. This translates into CATSRDIGRAGGVYEQYF.

This clonotype was seen at least ten times. The chain is built from TRBV27 and TRBJ2-1; 7 bases align to TRBD2. This CDR3 is built from 15 residues. The germline V gene has CDR1 MNHEY and CDR2 SMNVEV (reference sequence). V dropped 8 bases and J dropped 3; count of bases not matched to a gene: 10. The CDR3 loop reads CASRKEGGGYNEQFF. The CDR3 DNA follows: TGTGCCAGCCGCAAGGAGGGCGGGGGCTACAATGAGCAGTTCTTC.

This clonotype has at least ten counts. The V call is TRBV5-5, the J call TRBJ1-1; perhaps TRBD1 as D (5 bases). Germline V lookup: CDR1 SGHKS, CDR2 YYEKEE (reference sequence). This CDR3 has 13 residues. Trimming took 4 bases from V and 5 from J, leaving 12 bases between them. In DNA form, the CDR3 reads TGTGCCAGCAGCCCACCCAGGGCGACTGAAGCTTTCTTT. It specifies CASSPPRATEAFF.

A few counts support this clonotype. This chain joins TRBV7-9 and TRBJ2-1; 9 bases are a match to TRBD1. Germline V gene sequence: CDR1 SEHNR, CDR2 FQNEAQ (reference sequence). This CDR3 has 15 amino acids. V dropped 4 bases and J dropped 4; count of bases not matched to a gene: 5. CDR3 DNA sequence: TGTGCCAGCAGCTCCTGGACAGGGGTATACAATGAGCAGTTCTTC. Protein sequence: CASSSWTGVYNEQFF.

In its sample, this clonotype was seen many times. The chain is built from TRBV7-2 and TRBJ2-7; no reliable D call. This CDR3 has 13 residues. CDR1 SGHTA and CDR2 FQGNSA come from the germline V gene. The V end lost 3 bases, the J end lost 3 bases, and 9 bases lay between the germline ends. The CDR3 DNA follows: TGTGCCAGCAGCTTTTCCTTCAGCTACGAGCAGTACTTC. It encodes CASSFSFSYEQYF.

The genes are TRBV28 and TRBJ1-6; D not resolved. The CDR3 has 15 amino acids. Germline-derived CDR1 and CDR2 are MDHEN and SYDVKM. With 7 bases removed from V and 0 bases from J, the gap between germline ends came to 10 bases. The CDR3 spells CASIQASSYNSPLHF. The CDR3 coding sequence is TGTGCCAGCATTCAAGCGAGCTCCTATAATTCACCCCTCCACTTT.

This clonotype was picked up many times. V gene TRBV20-1 combines with J gene TRBJ2-5, with a tentative D call TRBD2 (6 bases). The CDR3 runs to 13 residues. V was clipped by 8 bases and J by 5 bases, with 18 bases between them. Germline CDR1 DFQATT, CDR2 SNEGSKA (reference sequence). The CDR3 region has the DNA TGCAGTACACGAGAGGGAGGTTGGGAGACCCAGTACTTC. Its protein is CSTREGGWETQYF.

This clonotype came up a few times. The V call is TRBV29-1, the J call TRBJ2-5; TRBD1 might be the D (6 bases). In germline, CDR1 is SQVTM, CDR2 ANQGSEA. The CDR3 consists of 12 residues. Trimming cost V 4 bases and J 4 bases, with 10 bases left between them. The CDR3 here is CSVAQGRETQYF. The CDR3 nucleotides read TGCAGCGTTGCACAGGGAAGAGAGACCCAGTACTTC.

This clonotype was counted only a few times. The chain couples TRBV30 to TRBJ2-2; TRBD1 aligns across 8 bases. The germline gives CDR1 GTSNPN, CDR2 SVGIG (reference sequence). The CDR3 runs 16 residues. Trimming removed 2 bases from V and 5 bases from J; junction bases left unmatched: 10. CDR3: CAWSPPDRARTGELFF. CDR3 nucleotide sequence: TGTGCCTGGAGTCCACCGGACAGGGCGAGGACCGGGGAGCTGTTTTTT.

This clonotype was counted only a few times. The CDR3 does not close with the conserved phenylalanine or tryptophan, likely indicating a read error. This sequence joins TRBV12-3 or TRBV12-4 and TRBJ2-5, with 10 positions matching TRBD2. V lost 4 bases and J lost 3; bases outside the gene matches: 8. This CDR3 region has 16 residues. The CDR3 nucleotides are TGTGCCAGCAGTTGGGGGGGTGGACTAGCGGAAGAGACCCAGTACCTC. It encodes CASSWGGGLAEETQYL.

There are many counts of this clonotype. The chain is built from TRBV28 and TRBJ2-7, with a possible D match to TRBD2 (6 bases). Between the trimmed V and J ends, which lost 3 bases and 0 bases, there was a span of 9 bases. Germline V CDR1 and CDR2: MDHEN, SYDVKM. This CDR3 contains 14 residues. DNA for the CDR3: TGTGCCAGCAGTTTGGCGGGAAGCTCCTACGAGCAGTACTTC. Protein sequence: CASSLAGSSYEQYF.

This clonotype was recorded many times. The rearrangement uses TRBV12-3 or TRBV12-4 and TRBJ2-5, with 10 bases matching TRBD2. With 5 bases clipped from V and 7 bases from J, the junction kept 4 bases outside the gene matches. This CDR3 has 13 amino acids. CDR3: CASSISGGGTQYF. The CDR3 bases are TGTGCCAGCAGTATCAGCGGGGGGGGGACCCAGTACTTC.

This clonotype showed up many times. The chain employs TRBV9 and TRBJ2-7; D possibly corresponds to TRBD2 (6 bases). The CDR3 is 15 amino acids. CDR1 is SGDLS and CDR2 is YYNGEE in the germline V gene. V lost 1 base to trimming and J lost 3 bases, with 14 bases between them. For the CDR3, the DNA is TGTGCCAGCAGCGTATCTAGCGAGGACCACTACGAGCAGTACTTC. Its translation: CASSVSSEDHYEQYF.

This clonotype was observed many times. The chain recombines TRBV2 with TRBJ2-2; D gene unclear. The CDR3 covers 16 residues. Trimming shortened V by 8 bases and J by 1 base, and 17 bases separated the two germline ends. The germline CDR1 and CDR2 sequences are SNHLY and FYNNEI. CDR3 residues: CASRRMGGKNTGELFF. The CDR3 DNA is TGTGCCAGCCGTCGGATGGGCGGAAAGAACACCGGGGAGCTGTTTTTT.

This clonotype was detected ten times or more. This rearrangement joins TRBV27 to TRBJ2-1, with TRBD2 matching over 10 bases. CDR3 length: 16 amino acids. V lost 5 bases, J lost 7 bases, and 11 bases stayed unmatched. The V gene's germline CDR1 is MNHEY and CDR2 SMNVEV (reference sequence). CDR3 bases: TGTGCCAGCAGTGCCAGCGGGAGGGCCGGGGAGAATGAGCAGTTCTTC. It is translated as CASSASGRAGENEQFF.

This clonotype was observed a few times. The rearrangement uses TRBV5-8 and TRBJ1-2; the D gene is possibly TRBD1 (6 bases). V lost 6 bases, J lost 2 bases, and 14 bases lay in between. Germline CDR1 SGHTS, CDR2 YDEGEE. This CDR3 region has 14 residues. The CDR3 is CASTYPGGNYGYTF. DNA for the CDR3: TGTGCCAGCACCTACCCCGGGGGCAACTATGGCTACACCTTC. The variable domain in full, completed from reference TRBV5-8 and TRBJ1-2, reads EAGVTQSPTHLIKTRGQQATLRCSPISGHTSVYWYQQALGLGLQFLLWYDEGEERNRGNFPPRFSGRQFPNYSSELNVNALELEDSALYLCASTYPGGNYGYTFGSGTRLTVV.

This clonotype was seen repeatedly, ten times or more. The chain has TRBV6-1 and TRBJ2-7; perhaps TRBD2 as D (7 bases). The V end lost 6 bases, the J end lost 2 bases, and 20 bases lay between the germline ends. CDR1 is MNHNS, CDR2 SASEGT, per germline. This CDR3 has 16 amino acids. The CDR3 reads CASRKSGTIPTYEQYF. DNA of the CDR3: TGTGCCAGCAGGAAGAGCGGGACAATTCCTACCTACGAGCAGTACTTC.

The J gene is TRBJ2-1, the V gene TRBV6-9, with D uncertain. Germline V gene sequence: CDR1 MNHGY, CDR2 SVAAGI. V shed 3 bases and J shed 4 bases, with 13 bases lying between them. This CDR3 region has 15 residues. CDR3 amino acids: CASSYEIGNYNEQFF. The CDR3 DNA reads as TGTGCCAGCAGTTACGAGATAGGAAATTACAATGAGCAGTTCTTC.

This clonotype was detected many times. The chain carries TRBV15 and TRBJ2-5, with a possible D match to TRBD2 (6 bases). V was trimmed by 5 bases and J by 3 bases, leaving 22 bases between them. CDR1 LNHNV and CDR2 YYDKDF come from the germline V gene (reference sequence). This CDR3 contains 17 residues. CDR3 in DNA: TGTGCCACCAGCTCTCAAGAGGCGACTAGAAGAAAAGAGACCCAGTACTTC. This translates into CATSSQEATRRKETQYF.

There are a few counts of this clonotype. The gene calls are TRBV7-2 and TRBJ2-3; 13 nucleotides match TRBD2. V trimming: 3 bases; J trimming: 2 bases; junction bases outside the gene matches: 2. This CDR3 is built from 16 residues. From germline, CDR1 is SGHTA and CDR2 FQGNSA. CDR3 nucleotide sequence: TGTGCCAGCAGCTTCGGGACTAGCGGGACCACAGATACGCAGTATTTT. It translates to CASSFGTSGTTDTQYF.

The rearrangement uses TRBV20-1 and TRBJ1-5; D is ambiguous. Germline CDR1 and CDR2: DFQATT and SNEGSKA (reference sequence). The CDR3 is 13 amino acids. V was cut by 6 bases and J by 4 bases, with 13 bases left in between. The CDR3 DNA reads TGCAGTGCCTTGGATGTGGGGAATCAGCCCCAGCATTTT. Protein sequence: CSALDVGNQPQHF.

This clonotype came up many times. The J gene is TRBJ1-1, the V gene TRBV6-1, with unresolved D. V was pared by 6 bases and J by 2 bases, with 19 bases between. This CDR3 region has 16 residues. In germline, CDR1 is MNHNS, CDR2 SASEGT. In DNA, the CDR3 is TGTGCCAGCAGCCGGGAAGTCGGCCCACCCAACACTGAAGCTTTCTTT. Amino acid sequence: CASSREVGPPNTEAFF.

This clonotype was recorded at least ten times. This rearrangement joins TRBV27 to TRBJ2-7, with D possibly being TRBD1 (6 bases). Per germline, CDR1 MNHEY and CDR2 SMNVEV (reference sequence). Trimming took 5 bases from V and 4 from J, leaving 15 bases between them. The CDR3 extends over 14 amino acids. The CDR3 protein is CASSAGQGPYEQYF. The CDR3 nucleotides read TGTGCCAGCAGTGCCGGGCAGGGGCCTTACGAGCAGTACTTC.